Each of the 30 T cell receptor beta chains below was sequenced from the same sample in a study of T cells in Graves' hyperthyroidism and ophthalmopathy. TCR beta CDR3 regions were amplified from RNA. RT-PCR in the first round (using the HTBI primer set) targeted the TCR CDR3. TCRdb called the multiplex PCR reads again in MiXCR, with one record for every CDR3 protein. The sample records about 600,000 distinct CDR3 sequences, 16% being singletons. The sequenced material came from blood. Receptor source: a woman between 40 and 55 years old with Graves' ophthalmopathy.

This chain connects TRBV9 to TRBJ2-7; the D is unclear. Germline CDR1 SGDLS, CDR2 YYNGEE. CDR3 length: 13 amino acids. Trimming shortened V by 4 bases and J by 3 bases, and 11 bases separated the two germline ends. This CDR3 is CASSQGWNYEQYF. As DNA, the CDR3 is TGTGCCAGCAGCCAAGGATGGAACTACGAGCAGTACTTC. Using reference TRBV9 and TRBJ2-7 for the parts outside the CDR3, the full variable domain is DSGVTQTPKHLITATGQRVTLRCSPRSGDLSVYWYQQSLDQGLQFLIQYYNGEERAKGNILERFSAQQFPDLHSELNLSSLELGDSALYFCASSQGWNYEQYFGPGTRLTVT.

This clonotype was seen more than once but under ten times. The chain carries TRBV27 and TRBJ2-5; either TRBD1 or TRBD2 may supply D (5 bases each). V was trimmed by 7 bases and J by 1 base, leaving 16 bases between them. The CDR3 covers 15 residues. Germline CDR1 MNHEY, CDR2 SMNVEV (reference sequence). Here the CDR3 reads CASKRTTGIQETQYF. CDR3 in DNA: TGTGCCAGCAAGCGGACCACAGGTATCCAAGAGACCCAGTACTTC.

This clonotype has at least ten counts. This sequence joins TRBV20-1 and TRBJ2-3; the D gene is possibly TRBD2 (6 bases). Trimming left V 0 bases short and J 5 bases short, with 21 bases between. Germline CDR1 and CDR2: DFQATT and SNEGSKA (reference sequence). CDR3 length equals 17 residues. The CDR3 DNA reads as TGCAGTGCTAGAGATCCGATGCGGGACTTGCGGAGAGATACGCAGTATTTT. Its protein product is CSARDPMRDLRRDTQYF.

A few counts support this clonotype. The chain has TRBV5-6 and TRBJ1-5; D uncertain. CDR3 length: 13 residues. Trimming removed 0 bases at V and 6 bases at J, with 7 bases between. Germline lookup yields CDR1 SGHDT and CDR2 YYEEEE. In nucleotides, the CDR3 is TGTGCCAGCAGCTTGGCCGGGGTTCAGCCCCAGCATTTT. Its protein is CASSLAGVQPQHF.

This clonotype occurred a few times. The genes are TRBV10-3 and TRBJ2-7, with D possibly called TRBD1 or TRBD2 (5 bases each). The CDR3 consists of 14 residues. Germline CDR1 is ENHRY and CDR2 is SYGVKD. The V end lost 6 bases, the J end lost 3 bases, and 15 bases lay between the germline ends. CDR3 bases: TGTGCCATCAGAGATCCGGGACGGAGCTACGAGCAGTACTTC. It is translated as CAIRDPGRSYEQYF.

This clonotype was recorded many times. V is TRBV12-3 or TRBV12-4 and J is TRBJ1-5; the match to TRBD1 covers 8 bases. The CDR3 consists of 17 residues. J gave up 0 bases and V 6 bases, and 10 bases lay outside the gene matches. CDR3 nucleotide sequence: TGTGCCAGCAGAGAGGACAGGGCGACGGATAGCAATCAGCCCCAGCATTTT. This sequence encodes CASREDRATDSNQPQHF.

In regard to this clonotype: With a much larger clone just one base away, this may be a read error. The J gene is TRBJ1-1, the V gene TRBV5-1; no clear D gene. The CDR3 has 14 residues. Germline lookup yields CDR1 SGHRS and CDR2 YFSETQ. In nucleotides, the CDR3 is TGCGCCAGCAGTATGTGGGTAATGAACACTGTAGCTTTCTTT. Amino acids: CASSMWVMNTVAFF.

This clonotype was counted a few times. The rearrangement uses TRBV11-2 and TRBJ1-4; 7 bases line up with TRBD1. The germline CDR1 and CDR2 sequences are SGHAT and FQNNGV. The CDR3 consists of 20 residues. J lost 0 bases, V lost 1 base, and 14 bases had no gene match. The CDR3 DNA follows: TGTGCCAGCAGCTTAGCGGGTCGATCAGGGGGTGTCTCAACTAATGAAAAACTGTTTTTT. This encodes CASSLAGRSGGVSTNEKLFF.

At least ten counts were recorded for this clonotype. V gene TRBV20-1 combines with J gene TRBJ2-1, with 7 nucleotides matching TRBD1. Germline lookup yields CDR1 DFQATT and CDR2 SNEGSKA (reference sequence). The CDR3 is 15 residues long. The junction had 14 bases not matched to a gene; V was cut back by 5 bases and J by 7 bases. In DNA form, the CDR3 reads TGCAGTGCTGACCGACAGGGCCGGGCCCCAAATGAGCAGTTCTTC. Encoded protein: CSADRQGRAPNEQFF.

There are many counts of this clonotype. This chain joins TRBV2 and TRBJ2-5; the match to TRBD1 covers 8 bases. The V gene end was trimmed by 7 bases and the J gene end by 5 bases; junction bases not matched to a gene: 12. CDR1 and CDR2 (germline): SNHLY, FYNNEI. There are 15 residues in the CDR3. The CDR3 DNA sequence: TGTGCCAGCATTCTCCAGGGGGCGCGAGGGGAGACCCAGTACTTC. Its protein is CASILQGARGETQYF.

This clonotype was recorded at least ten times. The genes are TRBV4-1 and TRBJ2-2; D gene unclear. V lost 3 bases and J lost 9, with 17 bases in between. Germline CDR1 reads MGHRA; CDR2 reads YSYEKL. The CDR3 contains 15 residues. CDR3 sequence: CASSQPRLAGRELFF. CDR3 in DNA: TGCGCCAGCAGCCAGCCCCGGTTGGCCGGACGGGAGCTGTTTTTT.

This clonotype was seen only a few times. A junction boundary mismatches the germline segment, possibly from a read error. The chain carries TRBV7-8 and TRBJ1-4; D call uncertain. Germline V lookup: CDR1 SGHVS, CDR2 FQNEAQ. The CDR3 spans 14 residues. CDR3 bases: TGTGCCAGCACTCACCTCGGGCCGAATGGAAAACTGTTTTTT. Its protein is CASTHLGPNGKLFF.

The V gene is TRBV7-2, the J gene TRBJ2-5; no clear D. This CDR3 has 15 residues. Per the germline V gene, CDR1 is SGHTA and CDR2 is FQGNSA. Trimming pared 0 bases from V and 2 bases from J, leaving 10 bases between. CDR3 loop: CASSLAAQPQETQYF. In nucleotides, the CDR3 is TGTGCCAGCAGCTTAGCAGCGCAACCGCAAGAGACCCAGTACTTC.

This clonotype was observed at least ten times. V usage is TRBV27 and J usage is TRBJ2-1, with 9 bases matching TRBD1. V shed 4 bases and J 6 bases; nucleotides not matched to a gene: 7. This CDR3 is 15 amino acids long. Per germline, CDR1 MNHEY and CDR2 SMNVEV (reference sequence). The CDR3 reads CASSSGQGESNEQFF. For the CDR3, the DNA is TGTGCCAGCAGTTCGGGACAGGGAGAAAGCAATGAGCAGTTCTTC.

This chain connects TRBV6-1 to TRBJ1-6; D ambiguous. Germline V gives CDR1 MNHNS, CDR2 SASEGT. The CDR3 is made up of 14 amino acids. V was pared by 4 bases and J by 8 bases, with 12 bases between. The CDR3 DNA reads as TGTGCCAGCAGTGGAGGGCTTGGAGATTCACCCCTCCACTTT. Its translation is CASSGGLGDSPLHF.

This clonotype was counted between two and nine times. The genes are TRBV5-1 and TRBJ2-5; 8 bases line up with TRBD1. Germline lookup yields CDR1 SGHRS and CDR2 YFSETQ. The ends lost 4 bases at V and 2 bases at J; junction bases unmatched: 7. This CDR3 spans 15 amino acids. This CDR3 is CASSDGQGPQETQYF. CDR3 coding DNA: TGCGCCAGCAGCGACGGACAGGGCCCTCAAGAGACCCAGTACTTC.

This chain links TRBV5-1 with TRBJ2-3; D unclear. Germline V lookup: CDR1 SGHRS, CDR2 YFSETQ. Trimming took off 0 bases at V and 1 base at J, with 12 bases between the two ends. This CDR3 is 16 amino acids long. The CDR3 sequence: CASSLAVPGGTDTQYF. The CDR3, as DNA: TGCGCCAGCAGCTTGGCCGTACCTGGGGGCACAGATACGCAGTATTTT.

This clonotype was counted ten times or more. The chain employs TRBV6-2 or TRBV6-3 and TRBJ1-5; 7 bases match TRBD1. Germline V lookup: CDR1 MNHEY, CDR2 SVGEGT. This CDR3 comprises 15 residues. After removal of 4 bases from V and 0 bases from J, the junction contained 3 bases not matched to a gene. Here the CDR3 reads CASSLQGHSNQPQHF. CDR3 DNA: TGTGCCAGCAGTTTACAGGGGCATAGCAATCAGCCCCAGCATTTT.

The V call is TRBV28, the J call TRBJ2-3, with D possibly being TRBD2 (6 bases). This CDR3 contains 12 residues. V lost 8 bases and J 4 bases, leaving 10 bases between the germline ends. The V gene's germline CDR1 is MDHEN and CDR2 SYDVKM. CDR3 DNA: TGTGCCAGCGGGGGGTCCGCAGATACGCAGTATTTT. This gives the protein CASGGSADTQYF.

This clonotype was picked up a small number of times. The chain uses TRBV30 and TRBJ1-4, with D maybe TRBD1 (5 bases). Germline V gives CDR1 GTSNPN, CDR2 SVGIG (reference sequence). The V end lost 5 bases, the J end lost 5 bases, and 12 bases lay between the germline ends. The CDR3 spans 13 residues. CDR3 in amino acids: CAWGRQRNEKLFF. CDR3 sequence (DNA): TGTGCCTGGGGAAGACAGAGAAATGAAAAACTGTTTTTT.

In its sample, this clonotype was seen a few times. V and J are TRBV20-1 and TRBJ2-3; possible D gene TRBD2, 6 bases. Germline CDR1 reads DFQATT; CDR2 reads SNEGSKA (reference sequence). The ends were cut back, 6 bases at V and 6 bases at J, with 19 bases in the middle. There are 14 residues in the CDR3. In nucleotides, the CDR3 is TGCAGTGCAAGGGGACTGGGGCTTTGGGATACGCAGTATTTT. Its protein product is CSARGLGLWDTQYF.

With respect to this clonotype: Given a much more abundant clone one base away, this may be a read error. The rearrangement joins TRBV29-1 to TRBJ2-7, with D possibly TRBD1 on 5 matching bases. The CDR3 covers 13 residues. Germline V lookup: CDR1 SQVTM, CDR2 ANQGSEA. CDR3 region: CSVPQQGIYEQHF. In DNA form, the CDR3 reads TGCAGCGTTCCCCAGCAGGGCATCTACGAGCAGCACTTC.

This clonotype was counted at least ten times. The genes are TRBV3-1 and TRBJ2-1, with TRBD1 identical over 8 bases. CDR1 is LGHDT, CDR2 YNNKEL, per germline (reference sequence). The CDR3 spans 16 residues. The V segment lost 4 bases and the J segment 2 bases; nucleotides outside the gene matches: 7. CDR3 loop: CASSPPGQVAYNEQFF. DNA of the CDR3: TGTGCCAGCAGCCCTCCGGGACAGGTTGCCTACAATGAGCAGTTCTTC.

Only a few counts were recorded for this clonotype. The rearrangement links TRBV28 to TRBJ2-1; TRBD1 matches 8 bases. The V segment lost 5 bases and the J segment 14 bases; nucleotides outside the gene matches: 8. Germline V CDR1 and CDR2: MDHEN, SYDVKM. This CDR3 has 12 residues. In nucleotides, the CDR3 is TGTGCCAGCAGTCCCGGACAGGGTCGGGAGTTCTTC. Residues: CASSPGQGREFF. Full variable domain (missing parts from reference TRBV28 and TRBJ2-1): DVKVTQSSRYLVKRTGEKVFLECVQDMDHENMFWYRQDPGLGLRLIYFSYDVKMKEKGDIPEGYSVSREKKERFSLILESASTNQTSMYLCASSPGQGREFFGPGTRLTVL.

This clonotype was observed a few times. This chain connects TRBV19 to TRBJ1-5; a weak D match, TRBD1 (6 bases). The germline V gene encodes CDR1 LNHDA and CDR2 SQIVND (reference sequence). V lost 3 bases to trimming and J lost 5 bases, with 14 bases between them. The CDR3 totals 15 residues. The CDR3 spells CASSMNRDTYQPQHF. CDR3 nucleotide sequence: TGTGCCAGTAGTATGAACCGGGACACCTATCAGCCCCAGCATTTT.

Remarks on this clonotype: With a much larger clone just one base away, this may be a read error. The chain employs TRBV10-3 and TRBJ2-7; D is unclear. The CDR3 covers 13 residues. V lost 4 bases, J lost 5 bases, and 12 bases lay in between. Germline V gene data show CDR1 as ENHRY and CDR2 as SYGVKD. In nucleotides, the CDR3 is TGTGCCATCAGTGTAGGGATGGGCCACGAGCAGTACTTC. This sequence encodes CAISVGMGHEQYF.

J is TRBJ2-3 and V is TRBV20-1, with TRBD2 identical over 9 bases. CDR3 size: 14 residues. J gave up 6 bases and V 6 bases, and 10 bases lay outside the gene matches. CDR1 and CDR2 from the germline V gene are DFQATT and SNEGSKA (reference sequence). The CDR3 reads CSARNSGGPDTQYF. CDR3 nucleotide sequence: TGCAGTGCCCGCAACAGCGGGGGGCCCGATACGCAGTATTTT.

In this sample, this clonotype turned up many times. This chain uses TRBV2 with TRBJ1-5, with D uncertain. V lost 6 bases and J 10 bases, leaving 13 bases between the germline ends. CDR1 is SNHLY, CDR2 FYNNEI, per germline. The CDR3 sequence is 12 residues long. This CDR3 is CASRGETIPQHF. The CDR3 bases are TGTGCCAGCAGGGGCGAAACCATACCCCAGCATTTT.

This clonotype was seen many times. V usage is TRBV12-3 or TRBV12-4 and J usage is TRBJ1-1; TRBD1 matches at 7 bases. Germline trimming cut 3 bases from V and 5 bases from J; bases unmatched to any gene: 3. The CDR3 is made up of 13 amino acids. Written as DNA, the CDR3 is TGTGCCAGCAGTTTCCAACAGGGGACTGAAGCTTTCTTT. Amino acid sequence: CASSFQQGTEAFF.

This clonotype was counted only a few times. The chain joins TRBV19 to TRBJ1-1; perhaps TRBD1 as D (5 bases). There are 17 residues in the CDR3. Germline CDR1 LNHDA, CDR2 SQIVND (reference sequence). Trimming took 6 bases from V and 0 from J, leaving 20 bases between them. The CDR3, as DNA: TGTGCCAGTAGGCGTATAAGGGAAGGGGCGATGAACACTGAAGCTTTCTTT. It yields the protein CASRRIREGAMNTEAFF. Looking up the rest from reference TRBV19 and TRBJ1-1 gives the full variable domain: DGGITQSPKYLFRKEGQNVTLSCEQNLNHDAMYWYRQDPGQGLRLIYYSQIVNDFQKGDIAEGYSVSREKKESFPLTVTSAQKNPTAFYLCASRRIREGAMNTEAFFGQGTRLTVV.